Presented here are 5 T cell receptor beta chains from one specimen sequenced in a study of CD8+CD57+ T cells in acquired aplastic anemia. The patients chosen for sequencing had shown expansion of CD8+CD57+ cells (detected by flow cytometry). Genomic DNA acted as the template from which TCR beta VDJ combination and CDR3 sequence profiling were carried out. Via MiXCR, TCRdb re-called the reads, giving one row per CDR3 protein. The table has around 180,000 distinct CDR3 sequences, almost 50% seen once. Sequencing was carried out using sorted CD4+, CD8+, or CD8+CD57+ T cells (not recorded which) from PBMCs. The receptors shown here come from a human donor with aplastic anemia.

This chain uses TRBV5-5 with TRBJ1-2; TRBD1 matches at 10 bases. CDR3 length: 14 amino acids. V shed 0 bases and J 11 bases; nucleotides not matched to a gene: 7. Germline V lookup: CDR1 SGHKS, CDR2 YYEKEE (reference sequence). The CDR3 region has the DNA TGTGCCAGCAGCTTGGTCGCGGGGGACAGGGGATACACCTTC. Translation gives CASSLVAGDRGYTF.

Concerning this clonotype itself: An end of the junction differs from the germline gene, which may be a read error. The CDR3 DNA sequence: TGTGCCAGCAGCTTAGCGGCAGGATCAGCCTTC. This sequence encodes CASSLAAGSAF. This chain joins TRBV7-9 and TRBJ1-2; D call uncertain. Germline V CDR1 and CDR2: SEHNR, FQNEAQ (reference sequence). The CDR3 contains 11 residues.

The table lists this clonotype with many counts. The CDR3 region has the DNA TGTGCCAGCAGCGTAGTAGGGGGCGACGAGCAGTACTTC. As protein: CASSVVGGDEQYF. The rearrangement links TRBV9 to TRBJ2-7, with 7 bases matching TRBD1. Germline V CDR1 and CDR2: SGDLS, YYNGEE. The V segment lost 0 bases and the J segment 5 bases; nucleotides outside the gene matches: 2. There are 13 residues in the CDR3.

The chain combines TRBV27 with TRBJ1-4; D gene ambiguous. The CDR3 runs 13 residues. V was clipped by 6 bases and J by 10 bases, with 15 bases between them. CDR1 is MNHEY, CDR2 SMNVEV, per germline (reference sequence). DNA for the CDR3: TGTGCCAGCAGAGATGGAGGTTATGGAAAACTGTTTTTT. Amino acids: CASRDGGYGKLFF.

The chain combines TRBV24-1 with TRBJ2-5, with 9 bases matching TRBD1. The CDR3 has 15 residues. Germline CDR1 KGHDR, CDR2 SFDVKD. With V trimmed by 2 bases and J by 5 bases, 5 bases remained unmatched. Written as DNA, the CDR3 is TGTGCCACCAGTGATTCACAGGGGGCGGGGGAGACCCAGTACTTC. Residues: CATSDSQGAGETQYF.